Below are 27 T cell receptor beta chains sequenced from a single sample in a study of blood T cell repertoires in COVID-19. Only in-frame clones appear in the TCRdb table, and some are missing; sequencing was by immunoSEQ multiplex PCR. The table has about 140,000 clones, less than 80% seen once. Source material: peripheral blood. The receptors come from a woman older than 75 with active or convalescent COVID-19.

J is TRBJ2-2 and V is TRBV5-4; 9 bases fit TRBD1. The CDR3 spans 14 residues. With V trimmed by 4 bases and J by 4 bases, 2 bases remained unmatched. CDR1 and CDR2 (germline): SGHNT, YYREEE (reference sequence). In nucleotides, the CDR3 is TGTGCCAGCAGCGGGACAGGGATCACCGGGGAGCTGTTTTTT. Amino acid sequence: CASSGTGITGELFF.

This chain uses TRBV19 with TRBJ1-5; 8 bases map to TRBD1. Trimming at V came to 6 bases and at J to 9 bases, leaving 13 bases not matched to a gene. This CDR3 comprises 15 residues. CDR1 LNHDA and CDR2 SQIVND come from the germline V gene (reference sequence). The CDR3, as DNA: TGTGCCAGTAGCCAAGGACAGGGTAGGCAATGGCCCCAGCATTTT. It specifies CASSQGQGRQWPQHF.

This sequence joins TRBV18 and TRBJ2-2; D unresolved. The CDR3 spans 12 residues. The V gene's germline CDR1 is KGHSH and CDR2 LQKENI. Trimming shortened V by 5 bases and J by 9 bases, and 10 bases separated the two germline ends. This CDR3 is CASSDNRRELFF. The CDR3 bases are TGTGCCAGCTCAGACAACCGACGGGAGCTGTTTTTT.

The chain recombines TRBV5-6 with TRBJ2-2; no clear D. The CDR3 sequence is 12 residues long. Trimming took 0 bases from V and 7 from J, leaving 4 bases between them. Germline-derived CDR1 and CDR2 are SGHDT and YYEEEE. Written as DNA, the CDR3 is TGTGCCAGCAGCTTGGCCCTCGGGGAGCTGTTTTTT. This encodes CASSLALGELFF. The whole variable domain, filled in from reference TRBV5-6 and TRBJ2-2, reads DAGVTQSPTHLIKTRGQQVTLRCSPKSGHDTVSWYQQALGQGPQFIFQYYEEEERQRGNFPDRFSGHQFPNYSSELNVNALLLGDSALYLCASSLALGELFFGEGSRLTVL.

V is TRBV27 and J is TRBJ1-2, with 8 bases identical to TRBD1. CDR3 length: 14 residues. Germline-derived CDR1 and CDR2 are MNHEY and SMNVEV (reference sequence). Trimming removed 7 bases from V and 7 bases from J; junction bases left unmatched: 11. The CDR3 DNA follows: TGTGCCAGCAAGACCCCGGCAGGGGGCTTTGGCTACACCTTC. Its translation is CASKTPAGGFGYTF.

The CDR3 nucleotides are TGTGCCAGCAGTGTCTTCAGGGGGCTTGACACCATATATTTT. Translation gives CASSVFRGLDTIYF. The chain carries TRBV2 and TRBJ1-3; 8 bases match TRBD1. Germline V CDR1 and CDR2: SNHLY, FYNNEI. V lost 4 bases and J lost 8; bases outside the gene matches: 7. CDR3 size: 14 residues.

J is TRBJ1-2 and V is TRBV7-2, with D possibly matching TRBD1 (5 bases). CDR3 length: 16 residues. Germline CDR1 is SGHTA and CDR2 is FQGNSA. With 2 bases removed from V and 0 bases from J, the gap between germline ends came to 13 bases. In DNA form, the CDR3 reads TGTGCCAGCAGCTTAAGACAGACGGCGTCTAACTATGGCTACACCTTC. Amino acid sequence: CASSLRQTASNYGYTF.

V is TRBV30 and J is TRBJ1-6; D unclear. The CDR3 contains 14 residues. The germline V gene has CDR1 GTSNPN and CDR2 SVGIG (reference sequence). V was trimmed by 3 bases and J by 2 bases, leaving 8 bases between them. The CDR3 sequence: CAWRRQAYNSPLHF. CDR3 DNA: TGTGCCTGGAGACGACAAGCCTATAATTCACCCCTCCACTTT.

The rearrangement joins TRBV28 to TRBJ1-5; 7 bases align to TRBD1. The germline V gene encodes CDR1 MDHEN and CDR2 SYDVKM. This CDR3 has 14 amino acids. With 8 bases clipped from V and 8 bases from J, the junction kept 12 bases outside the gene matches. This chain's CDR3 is CASATGTEGKPQHF. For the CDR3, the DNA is TGTGCCAGCGCCACCGGGACAGAGGGAAAGCCCCAGCATTTT.

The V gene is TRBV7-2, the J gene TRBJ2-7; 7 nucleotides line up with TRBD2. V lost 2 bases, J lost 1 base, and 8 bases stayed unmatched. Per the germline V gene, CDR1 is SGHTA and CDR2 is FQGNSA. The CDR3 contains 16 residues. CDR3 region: CASSLNVFGGSYEQYF. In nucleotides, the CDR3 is TGTGCCAGCAGCTTAAACGTGTTCGGGGGGTCCTACGAGCAGTACTTC. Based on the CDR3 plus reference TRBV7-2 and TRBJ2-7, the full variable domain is GAGVSQSPSNKVTEKGKDVELRCDPISGHTALYWYRQSLGQGLEFLIYFQGNSAPDKSGLPSDRFSAERTGGSVSTLTIQRTQQEDSAVYLCASSLNVFGGSYEQYFGPGTRLTVT.

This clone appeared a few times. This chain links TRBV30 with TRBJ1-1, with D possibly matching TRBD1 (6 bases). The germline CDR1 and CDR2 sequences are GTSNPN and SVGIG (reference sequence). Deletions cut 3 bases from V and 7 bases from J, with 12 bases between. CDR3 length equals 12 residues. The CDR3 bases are TGTGCCTGGAGACGACAGGAGATTGAAGCTTTCTTT. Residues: CAWRRQEIEAFF.

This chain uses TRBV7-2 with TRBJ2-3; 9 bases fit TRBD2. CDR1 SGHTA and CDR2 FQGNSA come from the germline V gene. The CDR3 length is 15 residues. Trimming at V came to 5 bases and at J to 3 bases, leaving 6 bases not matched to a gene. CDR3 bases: TGTGCCAGCAGCGTCCTAGCGGGGAGTACAGATACGCAGTATTTT. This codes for CASSVLAGSTDTQYF.

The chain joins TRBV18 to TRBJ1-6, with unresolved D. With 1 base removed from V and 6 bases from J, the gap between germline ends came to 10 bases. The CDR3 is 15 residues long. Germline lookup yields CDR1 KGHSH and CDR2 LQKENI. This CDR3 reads CASSPQTPGNSPLHF. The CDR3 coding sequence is TGTGCCAGCTCACCACAAACCCCGGGTAATTCACCCCTCCACTTT.

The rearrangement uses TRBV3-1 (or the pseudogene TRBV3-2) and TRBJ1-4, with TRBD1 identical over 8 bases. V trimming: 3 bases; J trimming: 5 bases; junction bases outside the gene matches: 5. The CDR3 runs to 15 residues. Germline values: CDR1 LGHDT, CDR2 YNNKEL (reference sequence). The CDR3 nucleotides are TGTGCCAGCAGCCATCGGCGACAGGGGAATGAAAAACTGTTTTTT. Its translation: CASSHRRQGNEKLFF.

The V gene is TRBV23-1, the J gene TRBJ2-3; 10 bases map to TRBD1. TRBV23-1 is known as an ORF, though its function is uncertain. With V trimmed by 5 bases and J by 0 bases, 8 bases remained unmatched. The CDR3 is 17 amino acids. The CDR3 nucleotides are TGCGCCAGCAGTAAGACATGGACAGGGGGAAGCACAGATACGCAGTATTTT. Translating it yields CASSKTWTGGSTDTQYF.

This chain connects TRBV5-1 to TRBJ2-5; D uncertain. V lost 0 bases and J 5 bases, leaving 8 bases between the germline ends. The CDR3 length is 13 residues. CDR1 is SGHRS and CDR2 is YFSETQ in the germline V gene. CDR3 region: CASSLGGTETQYF. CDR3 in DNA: TGCGCCAGCAGCTTGGGAGGTACGGAGACCCAGTACTTC.

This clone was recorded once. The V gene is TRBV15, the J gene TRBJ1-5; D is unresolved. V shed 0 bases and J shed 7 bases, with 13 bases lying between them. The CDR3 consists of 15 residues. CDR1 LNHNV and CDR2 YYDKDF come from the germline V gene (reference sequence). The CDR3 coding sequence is TGTGCCACCAGCAGAGATTATGCCGGGATACAGCCCCAGCATTTT. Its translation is CATSRDYAGIQPQHF.

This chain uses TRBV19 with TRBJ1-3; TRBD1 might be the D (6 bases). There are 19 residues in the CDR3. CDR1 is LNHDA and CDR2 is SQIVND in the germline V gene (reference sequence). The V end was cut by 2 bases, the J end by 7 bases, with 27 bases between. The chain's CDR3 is CASSIRPDSGVGTTNTIYF. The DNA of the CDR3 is TGTGCCAGTAGTATACGCCCGGACAGCGGTGTAGGTACCACTAACACCATATATTTT.

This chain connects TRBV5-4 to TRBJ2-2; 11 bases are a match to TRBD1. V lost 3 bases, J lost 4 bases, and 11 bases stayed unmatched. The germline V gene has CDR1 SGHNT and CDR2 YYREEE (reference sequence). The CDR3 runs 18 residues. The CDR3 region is CASSWTGGAKMSTGELFF. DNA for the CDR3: TGTGCCAGCAGCTGGACAGGGGGCGCCAAGATGAGCACCGGGGAGCTGTTTTTT.

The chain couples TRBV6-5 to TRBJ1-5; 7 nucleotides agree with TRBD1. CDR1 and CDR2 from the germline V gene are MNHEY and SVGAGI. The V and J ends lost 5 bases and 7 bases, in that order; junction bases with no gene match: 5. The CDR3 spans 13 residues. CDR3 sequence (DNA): TGTGCCAGCAGTCAGGACAGGTCCCAGCCCCAGCATTTT. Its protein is CASSQDRSQPQHF.

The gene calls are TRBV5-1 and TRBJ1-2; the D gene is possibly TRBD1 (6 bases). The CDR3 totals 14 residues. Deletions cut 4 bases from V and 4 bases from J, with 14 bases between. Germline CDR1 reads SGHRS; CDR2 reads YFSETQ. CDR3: CASSLGQTIYGYTF. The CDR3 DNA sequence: TGCGCCAGCAGCCTAGGACAGACCATCTATGGCTACACCTTC.

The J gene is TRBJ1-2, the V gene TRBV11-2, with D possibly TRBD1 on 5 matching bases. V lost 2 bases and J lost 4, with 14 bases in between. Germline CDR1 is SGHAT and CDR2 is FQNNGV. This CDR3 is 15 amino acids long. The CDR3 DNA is TGTGCCAGCAGCTTAAGTGTTTCAGGGCTCTATGGCTACACCTTC. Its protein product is CASSLSVSGLYGYTF.

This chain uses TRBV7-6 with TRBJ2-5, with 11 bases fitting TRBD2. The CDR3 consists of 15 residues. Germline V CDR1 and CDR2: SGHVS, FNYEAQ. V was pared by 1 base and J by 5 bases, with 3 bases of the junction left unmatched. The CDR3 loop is CASSLVAGGHETQYF. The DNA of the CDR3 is TGTGCCAGCAGCTTAGTAGCGGGGGGGCATGAGACCCAGTACTTC.

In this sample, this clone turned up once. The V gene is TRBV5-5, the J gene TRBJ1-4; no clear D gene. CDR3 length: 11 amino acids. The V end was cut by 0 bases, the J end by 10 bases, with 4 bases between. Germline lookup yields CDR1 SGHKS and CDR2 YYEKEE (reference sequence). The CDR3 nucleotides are TGTGCCAGCAGCTTGGAGAGAAAACTGTTTTTT. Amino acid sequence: CASSLERKLFF. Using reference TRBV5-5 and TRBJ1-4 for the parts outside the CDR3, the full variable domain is DAGVTQSPTHLIKTRGQQVTLRCSPISGHKSVSWYQQVLGQGPQFIFQYYEKEERGRGNFPDRFSARQFPNYSSELNVNALLLGDSALYLCASSLERKLFFGSGTQLSVL.

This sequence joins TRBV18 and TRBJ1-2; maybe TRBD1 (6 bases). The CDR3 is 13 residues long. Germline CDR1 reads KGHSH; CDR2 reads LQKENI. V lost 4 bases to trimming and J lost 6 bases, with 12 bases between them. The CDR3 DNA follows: TGTGCCAGCTCACTAGGCCAGGGGAATGGCTACACCTTC. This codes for CASSLGQGNGYTF.

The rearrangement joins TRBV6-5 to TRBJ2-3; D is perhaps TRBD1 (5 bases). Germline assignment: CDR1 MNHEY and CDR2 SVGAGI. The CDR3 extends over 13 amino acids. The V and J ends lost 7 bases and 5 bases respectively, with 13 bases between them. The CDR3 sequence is CASKQSGIDTQYF. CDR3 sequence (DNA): TGTGCCAGCAAACAATCAGGGATAGATACGCAGTATTTT.

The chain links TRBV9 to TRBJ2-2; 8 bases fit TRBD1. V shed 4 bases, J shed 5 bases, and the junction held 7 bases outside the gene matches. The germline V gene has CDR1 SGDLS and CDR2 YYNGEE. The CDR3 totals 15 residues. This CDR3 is CASSTRQGMTGELFF. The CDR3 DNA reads TGTGCCAGCAGCACCCGACAGGGGATGACCGGGGAGCTGTTTTTT.